This T cell receptor beta chain is drawn from a study of monozygotic twins with inflammatory bowel disease. The CDR3 extends over 16 amino acids. The germline V gene has CDR1 SGHRS and CDR2 YFSETQ. TCR libraries each used about 3.5 ug of total RNA. TCRdb reanalyzed the 5' RACE reads, giving one entry per CDR3 protein sequence and no DNA. Its table lists approximately 300,000 distinct CDR3 sequences. Study-wide results and caveats: Twins with IBD were found to have lower TCRbeta diversity (inverse Simpson) than healthy co-twins. Support was lacking for any single strong IBD-associated signal or clonotype. Between concordant and discordant twins, repertoire similarity failed to differ, a result that limited power may explain.

About this clonotype itself: The antigen is undetermined.

This TCR derives from a human donor with ulcerative colitis or Crohn's disease, or a healthy co-twin of an affected twin (not recorded which). V is TRBV5-1 and J is TRBJ2-1; lacking DNA, the TRBD2 call made by TCRdb goes unchecked. Material for sequencing was blood. The CDR3 region is CASSRIGTSGRNEQFF.